The rows below give T cell receptor beta chains drawn from one sample of a study of regulatory T cells in long-lasting Graves disease. TCRdb itself ran the multiplex PCR reads through MiXCR, one entry per CDR3 protein. The repertoire holds 250,000 to 300,000 distinct CDR3 sequences, with around a sixth as singletons. These same records also appear under a second study, on T cells in Graves' hyperthyroidism and ophthalmopathy.

The sample in question was peripheral blood mononuclear cells (PBMCs), obtained at new diagnosis, from a patient treated with antithyroid drugs. Receptor source: a woman in her 30s with Graves disease. Both conserved end residues are part of each CDR3. D genes are given only for firm matches. Clone size is shown for a subset of rows, as once, few, many or a class of expanded clone.

D gene	V gene	clone size	J gene	CDR3 DNA	CDR3 protein
-	TRBV10-3	-	TRBJ1-5	TGTGCCATCAGTGTGGCGGATAATCAGCCCCAGCATTTT	CAISVADNQPQHF
-	TRBV6-2/TRBV6-3	-	TRBJ2-6	TGTGCCAGCAGTTACCTTACCCCAGGGACAGGGGCCAACGTCCTGACTTTC	CASSYLTPGTGANVLTF
-	TRBV20-1	many	TRBJ1-2	TGCAGTTCCTACAGAAGCAACTATGGCTACACCTTC	CSSYRSNYGYTF
-	TRBV5-1	many	TRBJ2-5	TGCGCCAGCAGCTTGGCCCTTCAGACCCAGTACTTC	CASSLALQTQYF
-	TRBV6-2/TRBV6-3	many	TRBJ1-1	TGTGCCAGCAGGTACCGGGGGGAGGGGCGCACTGAAGCTTTCTTT	CASRYRGEGRTEAFF
-	TRBV20-1	many	TRBJ1-3	TGCAGTGCTAGAGGCTACGTTGGAAACACCATATATTTT	CSARGYVGNTIYF
TRBD1	TRBV19	few	TRBJ2-1	TGTGCCAGTAGTATGAGGGGGGACAGGAGTTACAATGAGCAGTTCTTC	CASSMRGDRSYNEQFF
-	TRBV12-3/TRBV12-4	many	TRBJ2-6	TGTGCCAGCAGCCGTAGGGGGACTGGGGCCAACGTCCTGACTTTC	CASSRRGTGANVLTF
-	TRBV5-4	few	TRBJ2-7	TGTGCCAGCAGCTTTCCCGGACAGCCATCCTACGAGCAGTACTTC	CASSFPGQPSYEQYF
-	TRBV18	many	TRBJ1-1	TGTGCCAGCTCACCAAACACGCCGAACACTGAAGCTTTCTTT	CASSPNTPNTEAFF
-	TRBV19	many	TRBJ1-5	TGTGCCAGTAACCCAGGGACTCGCCTTAGCAATCAGCCCCAGCATTTT	CASNPGTRLSNQPQHF
-	TRBV5-1	-	TRBJ2-7	TGCGCCAGCAGTCTTGGGACACTGAGAGAGCAGTACTTC	CASSLGTLREQYF
-	TRBV12-3/TRBV12-4	many	TRBJ2-2	TGTGCCAGCAGCTCCTTAGACACCGGGGAGCTGTTTTTT	CASSSLDTGELFF
TRBD1	TRBV7-2	-	TRBJ2-5	TGTGCCAGCAGCTTGACAGGGGGGGACCAAGAGACCCAGTACTTC	CASSLTGGDQETQYF
-	TRBV2	many	TRBJ1-5	TGTGCCAGCCAGGCCAGGGAAGGGGGTCAGCCCCAGCATTTT	CASQAREGGQPQHF
-	TRBV6-1	many	TRBJ1-1	TGTGCCAGCAGTGAAGCGATTTACAGCCACACTGAAGCTTTCTTT	CASSEAIYSHTEAFF
TRBD1	TRBV9	few	TRBJ2-2	TGTGCCAGCAGCGTAGGAGGGGGCGGTAGGACCGGGGAGCTGTTTTTT	CASSVGGGGRTGELFF
-	TRBV6-1	many	TRBJ1-5	TGTGCCAGCAGGCCGGCGGGGGGAACGCCCCAGCATTTT	CASRPAGGTPQHF
TRBD1	TRBV20-1	many	TRBJ1-5	TGCAGTGCTAGGAAGGGGGCGGGCAATCAGCCCCAGCATTTT	CSARKGAGNQPQHF
-	TRBV27	many	TRBJ1-2	TGTGCCAGCAGTTTAACCCCCGATTCCGGGGTTTGGTATGGCTACACCTTC	CASSLTPDSGVWYGYTF
-	TRBV4-1	-	TRBJ2-7	TGCGCCAGCAGCCAACCCCTTACAGGGTCCTCCACCTACGAGCAGTACTTC	CASSQPLTGSSTYEQYF
-	TRBV7-9	many	TRBJ1-1	TGTGCCAGCAGCTTAGGGGGGGGGGCCTTCACTGAAGCTTTCTTT	CASSLGGGAFTEAFF
-	TRBV20-1	many	TRBJ1-2	TGCAGTCTTTGGGGAACGTTAGGCTACACCTTC	CSLWGTLGYTF
TRBD2	TRBV3-1	many	TRBJ2-3	TGTGCCAGCTCGCCGGGAGGTAGCACAGATACGCAGTATTTT	CASSPGGSTDTQYF
-	TRBV20-1	few	TRBJ2-7	TGCAGTGCTAGAGGAGGGAGCCCAGATCCAGTCTACGAGCAGTACTTC	CSARGGSPDPVYEQYF
-	TRBV29-1	many	TRBJ2-7	TGCAGCGTTGAAGACCCCAGGGGTACCTACGAGCAGTACTTC	CSVEDPRGTYEQYF
-	TRBV11-2	many	TRBJ2-7	TGTGCCAGCAGCTTACCAGGACACCTTTCCCACTACGAGCAGTACTTC	CASSLPGHLSHYEQYF
-	TRBV6-2/TRBV6-3	few	TRBJ2-1	TGTGCCAGCAGTGAAGGGTGGGGTGAGCAGTTCTTC	CASSEGWGEQFF
-	TRBV19	-	TRBJ1-2	TGTGCCAGTAGTGCCCACCGGGACGGGATATCTAACTATGGTTACACCTTC	CASSAHRDGISNYGYTF
-	TRBV3-1	many	TRBJ1-5	TGTGCCAGCAGCCAAGATGTGGGGTATCAGCCCCAGCATTTT	CASSQDVGYQPQHF
-	TRBV6-9	many	TRBJ2-7	TGTGCCAGCAGTTACAAGGGTGATCCGCACTACGAGCAGTACTTC	CASSYKGDPHYEQYF
-	TRBV3-1	many	TRBJ1-1	TGTGCCAGCAGCCAAGTCCAAGGGTGGAACACTGAAGCTTTCTTT	CASSQVQGWNTEAFF
-	TRBV9	few	TRBJ2-7	TGTGCCAGCAGCCCCCGATTGACTCTGGGCGAGCAGTACTTC	CASSPRLTLGEQYF
TRBD2	TRBV20-1	many	TRBJ2-1	TGCAGTGCTAGAGGGGGGACTAGCGGGGGGAGCTCCTACAATGAGCAGTTCTTC	CSARGGTSGGSSYNEQFF